This T cell receptor (beta chain) was identified during a study of PD-L1 blockade in urothelial cancer. Time point here: pretreatment peripheral blood. The study enrolled patients with locally advanced or metastatic urothelial carcinoma. TCRdb's copy holds only in-frame clones and misses some; the assay was immunoSEQ multiplex PCR. The sample consists of about 56,000 clones, approximately 85% of them appearing once. The germline gives CDR1 SQVTM, CDR2 ANQGSEA. V shed 3 bases and J 3 bases; nucleotides not matched to a gene: 5. This CDR3 comprises 14 residues. The sample here was PBMCs, taken around atezolizumab (anti-PD-L1) treatment. The J gene is TRBJ2-1, the V gene TRBV29-1, with 7 bases lining up with TRBD2. The clonotype comes from a man in his 70s with urothelial cancer. In DNA, the CDR3 is TGCAGCGTTGACGGCGGGAGTTTCTACAATGAGCAGTTCTTC. It is translated as CSVDGGSFYNEQFF.